This T cell receptor (beta chain) was identified in a study of siplizumab effects on memory and regulatory T cells. Here immunoSEQ multiplex PCR was the method, and the copy in TCRdb shows in-frame clones only, minus some. The sample lists 65,000 to 70,000 clones, approximately 89% occurring once. This clone showed up just a few times. The target antigen is unknown. An end of the junction differs from the germline gene, which may be a read error. General study points: Roughly 75-95% of dividing CD4+ or CD8+ clones were without an attributable naive or memory phenotype.

CDR1 and CDR2 (germline): SSHAT, FNYEAQ (reference sequence). The CDR3 covers 13 residues. J is TRBJ2-1 and V is TRBV7-7, with D possibly being TRBD1 or TRBD2 (5 bases each). This TCR came from a human donor in good health. Sequencing was performed on Tregs sorted from blood. The chain's CDR3 is CASSRDRYNEQFF. The CDR3, as DNA: TGTGCTAGCAGCCGGGACCGATACAATGAGCAGTTCTTC. Variable domain in full (rest from reference TRBV7-7 and TRBJ2-1): GAGVSQSPRYKVTKRGQDVTLRCDPISSHATLYWYQQALGQGPEFLTYFNYEAQPDKSGLPSDRFSAERPEGSISTLTIQRTEQRDSAMYRCASSRDRYNEQFFGPGTRLTVL.